This TCR beta chain was recovered during a study of blood T cell repertoires in COVID-19. In this sample, this clone turned up a few times. The sample contains more than one DNA sequence encoding this CDR3. The ends were cut back, 4 bases at V and 6 bases at J, with 12 bases in the middle. From germline, CDR1 is SQVTM and CDR2 ANQGSEA. The length of the CDR3 is 12 residues. TCRdb's copy holds only in-frame clones and misses some; the assay was immunoSEQ multiplex PCR. The sample has roughly 180,000 clones, just over 85% seen once. The clonotype originates from a man in his sixties with acute or convalescent COVID-19. Source material: peripheral blood. J is TRBJ2-5 and V is TRBV29-1, with D possibly matching TRBD2 (5 bases). In nucleotides, the CDR3 is TGCAGCGTTGGTGGGAGCGGTAAGACCCAGTACTTC. Its translation: CSVGGSGKTQYF.